One sample yielded the 27 T cell receptor beta chains listed below, sequenced in a study of T cell responses to AZD1222 COVID-19 vaccine. The data were produced by immunoSEQ multiplex PCR, yet TCRdb's version contains in-frame clones alone and is incomplete. The sample lists about 110,000 clones; about 85% were seen once. Sequences were derived from peripheral blood, sampled on day 0 of AZD1222 vaccination. The receptors stem from an adult in good health.

The gene calls are TRBV4-2 and TRBJ1-4, with D maybe TRBD1 (5 bases). The CDR3 extends over 15 amino acids. Trimming removed 1 base from V and 8 bases from J, with 14 bases in between. CDR1 and CDR2 from the germline V gene are LGHNA and YNFKEQ. Here the CDR3 DNA reads TGTGCCAGCAGCCAAGGCGAGTCATGGGACGAAAAACTGTTTTTT. This sequence encodes CASSQGESWDEKLFF.

This clone appeared a few times. The chain combines TRBV6-5 with TRBJ2-5, with no clear D. Germline CDR1 reads MNHEY; CDR2 reads SVGAGI. This CDR3 is built from 13 residues. Trimming cost V 4 bases and J 2 bases, with 8 bases left between them. CDR3 nucleotide sequence: TGTGCCAGCAGTTGGGGTCATCAAGAGACCCAGTACTTC. It translates to CASSWGHQETQYF.

V usage is TRBV7-9 and J usage is TRBJ1-5; no firm D call. Trimming removed 8 bases from V and 0 bases from J, with 5 bases in between. The CDR3 is made up of 12 amino acids. The germline CDR1 and CDR2 sequences are SEHNR and FQNEAQ (reference sequence). Here the CDR3 reads CASGYSNQPQHF. CDR3 DNA: TGTGCCAGCGGATATAGCAATCAGCCCCAGCATTTT.

This rearrangement joins TRBV28 to TRBJ2-7; maybe TRBD1 (6 bases). Germline V gives CDR1 MDHEN, CDR2 SYDVKM. Trimming shortened V by 6 bases and J by 3 bases, and 15 bases separated the two germline ends. The CDR3 runs to 14 residues. The CDR3 region has the DNA TGTGCCAGCAGCCCCCGGAACAGGGACTACGAGCAGTACTTC. Translating it yields CASSPRNRDYEQYF.

The chain uses TRBV28 and TRBJ2-2; 9 positions match TRBD1. The V segment lost 7 bases and the J segment 5 bases; nucleotides outside the gene matches: 11. The germline gives CDR1 MDHEN, CDR2 SYDVKM. The CDR3 length is 16 residues. The CDR3 sequence: CASTQSGQGLTGELFF. CDR3 bases: TGTGCCAGCACCCAATCGGGACAGGGTTTGACCGGGGAGCTGTTTTTT.

The rearrangement uses TRBV10-3 and TRBJ2-3, with 8 bases fitting TRBD1. V shed 3 bases, J shed 3 bases, and the junction held 8 bases outside the gene matches. The CDR3 has 16 amino acids. Germline CDR1 and CDR2: ENHRY and SYGVKD. In DNA form, the CDR3 reads TGTGCCATCAGTGACCCACGGACAGGGAGGACAGATACGCAGTATTTT. The encoded protein is CAISDPRTGRTDTQYF.

The chain uses TRBV2 and TRBJ1-1; D gene ambiguous. V shed 4 bases and J shed 1 base, with 10 bases lying between them. Germline V CDR1 and CDR2: SNHLY, FYNNEI. The CDR3 spans 14 residues. CDR3 coding DNA: TGTGCCAGCAGTGTACACAGCCGGAACACTGAAGCTTTCTTT. Translated: CASSVHSRNTEAFF.

J is TRBJ2-7 and V is TRBV6-2 or TRBV6-3; no reliable D call. The length of the CDR3 is 12 residues. Germline CDR1 and CDR2: MNHEY and SVGEGT. V was trimmed by 5 bases and J by 4 bases, leaving 9 bases between them. The CDR3 DNA sequence: TGTGCCAGCAGTATTCAGAAATACGAGCAGTACTTC. Translating it yields CASSIQKYEQYF.

This clone was found a few times. V usage is TRBV19 and J usage is TRBJ1-5, with D tentatively TRBD1 (5 bases). The CDR3 loop spans 14 amino acids. Looked up from germline, CDR1 is LNHDA and CDR2 is SQIVND (reference sequence). V was pared by 3 bases and J by 4 bases, with 10 bases between. The CDR3 DNA is TGTGCCAGTAGTATGGGAGGGGAAAATCAGCCCCAGCATTTT. It encodes CASSMGGENQPQHF. Full variable domain (rest looked up from reference TRBV19 and TRBJ1-5): DGGITQSPKYLFRKEGQNVTLSCEQNLNHDAMYWYRQDPGQGLRLIYYSQIVNDFQKGDIAEGYSVSREKKESFPLTVTSAQKNPTAFYLCASSMGGENQPQHFGDGTRLSIL.

The gene calls are TRBV21-1 and TRBJ1-5; TRBD1 is the table's D call and was not checked against the DNA. TRBV21-1 is a known pseudogene. This CDR3 region has 15 residues. The CDR3 reads CASSKEQGAGQPQHF. Here the CDR3 DNA reads TGTGCCAGCAGCAAAGAACAGGGGGCCGGGCAGCCCCAGCATTTT.

This clone was observed once. This chain connects TRBV7-8 to TRBJ1-1; D is unclear. Germline V CDR1 and CDR2: SGHVS, FQNEAQ. Between the trimmed V and J ends, which lost 3 bases and 1 base, there was a span of 9 bases. The CDR3 contains 14 residues. The CDR3 nucleotides are TGTGCCAGCAGCTTTGGGTTGCGGAACACTGAAGCTTTCTTT. This sequence encodes CASSFGLRNTEAFF.

The chain combines TRBV4-3 with TRBJ1-1; weak D call: TRBD1 (5 bases). V lost 0 bases, J lost 2 bases, and 13 bases lay in between. The CDR3 length is 16 residues. Per the germline V gene, CDR1 is LGHNA and CDR2 is YSLEER. DNA for the CDR3: TGCGCCAGCAGCCAAGACGGGGGAGCAGGAAACACTGAAGCTTTCTTT. It encodes CASSQDGGAGNTEAFF.

CDR3 residues: CATSRAWGVGNTIYF. In DNA, the CDR3 is TGTGCCACCAGCAGAGCATGGGGTGTAGGAAACACCATATATTTT. The chain uses TRBV15 and TRBJ1-3; D uncertain. Germline-derived CDR1 and CDR2 are LNHNV and YYDKDF (reference sequence). This CDR3 is 15 amino acids long. Trimming left V 1 base short and J 4 bases short, with 11 bases between. Full variable domain (missing parts from reference TRBV15 and TRBJ1-3): DAMVIQNPRYQVTQFGKPVTLSCSQTLNHNVMYWYQQKSSQAPKLLFHYYDKDFNNEADTPDNFQSRRPNTSFCFLDIRSPGLGDTAMYLCATSRAWGVGNTIYFGEGSWLTVV.

The J gene is TRBJ2-6, the V gene TRBV19; D gene ambiguous. There are 14 residues in the CDR3. Germline CDR1 reads LNHDA; CDR2 reads SQIVND (reference sequence). Trimming took 7 bases from V and 2 from J, leaving 9 bases between them. Written as DNA, the CDR3 is TGTGCCAGTACACTTCAGGCTGGGGCCAACGTCCTGACTTTC. The encoded protein is CASTLQAGANVLTF. Full variable domain (rest looked up from reference TRBV19 and TRBJ2-6): DGGITQSPKYLFRKEGQNVTLSCEQNLNHDAMYWYRQDPGQGLRLIYYSQIVNDFQKGDIAEGYSVSREKKESFPLTVTSAQKNPTAFYLCASTLQAGANVLTFGAGSRLTVL.

The chain couples TRBV5-1 to TRBJ2-2; 9 bases align to TRBD1. Trimming at V came to 0 bases and at J to 7 bases, leaving 4 bases not matched to a gene. Germline CDR1 reads SGHRS; CDR2 reads YFSETQ. There are 15 residues in the CDR3. The CDR3 loop reads CASSLGTGANGELFF. CDR3 bases: TGCGCCAGCAGCTTGGGGACAGGGGCGAACGGGGAGCTGTTTTTT.

The rearrangement links TRBV5-4 to TRBJ1-1; possibly TRBD1 for D (6 bases). Between the trimmed V and J ends, which lost 4 bases and 8 bases, there was a span of 18 bases. The CDR3 runs 14 residues. Germline CDR1 is SGHNT and CDR2 is YYREEE (reference sequence). In DNA, the CDR3 is TGTGCCAGCAGCATTCCGCAGGGGCCGGGCGAAGCTTTCTTT. Protein sequence: CASSIPQGPGEAFF.

This clone has only a few counts. CDR3 sequence: CASSFEGANTEAFF. The CDR3 region has the DNA TGTGCCAGCAGTTTTGAGGGGGCGAACACTGAAGCTTTCTTT. V gene TRBV27 combines with J gene TRBJ1-1; 7 positions match TRBD1. V was pared by 3 bases and J by 1 base, with 2 bases of the junction left unmatched. The CDR3 has 14 amino acids. The germline V gene encodes CDR1 MNHEY and CDR2 SMNVEV (reference sequence).

This clone was detected a few times. The V call is TRBV7-3, the J call TRBJ1-4; D is ambiguous. The V gene lost 1 base and the J gene lost 0 bases, with 3 bases spanning the gap. Looked up from germline, CDR1 is SGHTA and CDR2 is FQGTGA. The CDR3 contains 14 residues. This CDR3 is CASSLNATNEKLFF. In DNA, the CDR3 is TGTGCCAGCAGCTTAAATGCAACTAATGAAAAACTGTTTTTT.

J is TRBJ2-3 and V is TRBV2, with D unclear. The V and J ends lost 2 bases and 1 base respectively, with 7 bases between them. This CDR3 is 14 amino acids long. Germline CDR1 and CDR2: SNHLY and FYNNEI. The chain's CDR3 is CASSENGGTDTQYF. DNA of the CDR3: TGTGCCAGCAGTGAAAACGGCGGCACAGATACGCAGTATTTT.

This chain joins TRBV7-9 and TRBJ1-5; 11 bases match TRBD1. The germline V gene encodes CDR1 SEHNR and CDR2 FQNEAQ (reference sequence). The CDR3 contains 16 residues. Trimming took 5 bases from V and 6 from J; bases not matched to a gene: 9. The CDR3 sequence: CASSHPGTGGLQPQHF. The CDR3 nucleotides read TGTGCCAGCAGCCATCCTGGGACAGGGGGGCTTCAGCCCCAGCATTTT.

The chain couples TRBV18 to TRBJ2-7; unclear D gene. This CDR3 contains 14 residues. The V end lost 2 bases, the J end lost 0 bases, and 8 bases lay between the germline ends. Germline V CDR1 and CDR2: KGHSH, LQKENI. In DNA form, the CDR3 reads TGTGCCAGCTCACCAGAAACCGGCTCCTACGAGCAGTACTTC. Translation: CASSPETGSYEQYF.

The chain is built from TRBV10-3 and TRBJ2-4, with 10 bases fitting TRBD2. Losses at the gene ends were 0 bases for V and 5 bases for J; bases not matched to a gene: 4. Germline-derived CDR1 and CDR2 are ENHRY and SYGVKD. The CDR3 covers 16 residues. The CDR3 DNA is TGTGCCATCAGTGAGTCTAGCGGGGGGATACAAAACATTCAGTACTTC. Translating it yields CAISESSGGIQNIQYF.

As to this clone: A much larger clone lies one base from this, so it may be a read error. The sample carries other DNA sequences with the same CDR3. The chain links TRBV27 to TRBJ1-2, with 7 nucleotides matching TRBD1. The germline V gene encodes CDR1 MNHEY and CDR2 SMNVEV (reference sequence). CDR3 length: 13 amino acids. The J segment lost 2 bases and the V segment lost 4 bases, leaving 1 base of the junction unmatched. CDR3 sequence (DNA): TGTGCCAGCAGTTCGGGACAGAACTATGGCTACACCTTC. Translation: CASSSGQNYGYTF.

CDR3 protein: CASSRMGTGNTGELFF. The DNA of the CDR3 is TGTGCCAGCAGCCGAATGGGGACAGGAAACACCGGGGAGCTGTTTTTT. The V gene is TRBV3-1 (or the pseudogene TRBV3-2), the J gene TRBJ2-2; 8 positions match TRBD1. The CDR3 loop spans 16 amino acids. Germline assignment: CDR1 LGHDT and CDR2 YNNKEL (reference sequence). Trimming at V came to 4 bases and at J to 2 bases, leaving 6 bases not matched to a gene.

This chain uses TRBV28 with TRBJ2-1; 11 nucleotides line up with TRBD2. J lost 1 base, V lost 8 bases, and 7 bases had no gene match. Per germline, CDR1 MDHEN and CDR2 SYDVKM. The CDR3 loop spans 16 amino acids. In nucleotides, the CDR3 is TGTGCCAGCGTGACTAGCGGGATTGAGTCCTACAATGAGCAGTTCTTC. Its translation is CASVTSGIESYNEQFF.

V usage is TRBV9 and J usage is TRBJ1-2; D not certain. From germline, CDR1 is SGDLS and CDR2 YYNGEE. The CDR3 spans 13 residues. V was trimmed by 9 bases and J by 5 bases, leaving 17 bases between them. In DNA, the CDR3 is TGTGCCAACAAGGTTGAGGATCCTTATGGCTACACCTTC. Protein sequence: CANKVEDPYGYTF.

CDR3 coding DNA: TGTGCCAGCAGGAGGGCTCAATCCTCGGATGAGCAGTTCTTC. Protein: CASRRAQSSDEQFF. V and J are TRBV6-5 and TRBJ2-1, with TRBD2 as a possible D gene (5 bases). The CDR3 sequence is 14 residues long. Trimming pared 6 bases from V and 8 bases from J, leaving 17 bases between. Germline loops: CDR1 MNHEY, CDR2 SVGAGI.